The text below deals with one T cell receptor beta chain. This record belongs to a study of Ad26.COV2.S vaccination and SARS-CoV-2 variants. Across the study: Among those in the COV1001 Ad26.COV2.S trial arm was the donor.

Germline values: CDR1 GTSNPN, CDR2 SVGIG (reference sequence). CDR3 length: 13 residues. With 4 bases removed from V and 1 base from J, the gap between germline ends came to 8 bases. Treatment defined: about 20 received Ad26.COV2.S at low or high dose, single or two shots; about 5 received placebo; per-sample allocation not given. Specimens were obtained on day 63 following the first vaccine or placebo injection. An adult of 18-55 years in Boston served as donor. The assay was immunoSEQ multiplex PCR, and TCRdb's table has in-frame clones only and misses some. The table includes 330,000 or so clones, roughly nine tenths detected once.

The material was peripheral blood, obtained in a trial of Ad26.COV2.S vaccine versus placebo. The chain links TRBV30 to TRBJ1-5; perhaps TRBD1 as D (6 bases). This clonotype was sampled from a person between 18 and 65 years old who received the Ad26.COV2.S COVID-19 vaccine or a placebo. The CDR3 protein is CAWNTGSNQPQHF. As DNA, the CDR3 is TGTGCCTGGAACACAGGGAGCAATCAGCCCCAGCATTTT.